A single T cell receptor beta chain is shown here with its context. The sample comes from a study of regulatory T cells in long-lasting Graves disease. CDR3 size: 14 residues. The trim removed 6 bases at V and 5 bases at J, leaving 10 bases unmatched. Germline lookup yields CDR1 LGHDT and CDR2 YNNKEL (reference sequence). Sample time point: persistent/refractory GD, antithyroid drugs over 5 years with positive TRAb. The TCR library was made from RNA that had been extracted from PBMCs in TRIzol. Building the TCR beta libraries relied on iRepertoire HTBI primers, and CDR3 regions underwent Arm-PCR. One entry per CDR3 protein, called by TCRdb with MiXCR from the multiplex PCR reads. The sample includes about 470,000 distinct CDR3 sequences, around 20% of them seen just once.

Sequences were derived from peripheral blood mononuclear cells (PBMCs), sampled when the disease was refractory, from a patient treated with antithyroid drugs. This TCR was recovered from a female donor with Graves disease. This sequence joins TRBV3-1 and TRBJ2-7; TRBD1 agrees at 7 bases. CDR3 bases: TGTGCCAGCAGTCGACAGGGATTCGGCCACGAGCAGTACTTC. Residues: CASSRQGFGHEQYF.